Listed here is a single T cell receptor beta chain. This sample is part of a study of PD-L1 blockade in urothelial cancer. Study-wide background: In the patient group, about 85% of the roughly 29 were males with bladder-origin urothelial cancer.

As for time point: peripheral blood 6 weeks after treatment start. TCRdb's table, derived via immunoSEQ multiplex PCR, lists solely in-frame clones and lacks some. The sample carries more than 45,000 clones, 80% to 90% recorded once. V dropped 5 bases and J dropped 5; count of bases not matched to a gene: 9. The germline V gene encodes CDR1 SEHNR and CDR2 FQNEAQ (reference sequence). This CDR3 spans 15 amino acids. This sequence was found in an older man with urothelial cancer. J is TRBJ2-1 and V is TRBV7-9, with 7 positions matching TRBD2. The source was PBMCs, collected around atezolizumab (anti-PD-L1) treatment. CDR3 protein: CASSLASGDDNEQFF. The CDR3 DNA follows: TGTGCCAGCAGCCTGGCGAGCGGGGATGACAATGAGCAGTTCTTC.